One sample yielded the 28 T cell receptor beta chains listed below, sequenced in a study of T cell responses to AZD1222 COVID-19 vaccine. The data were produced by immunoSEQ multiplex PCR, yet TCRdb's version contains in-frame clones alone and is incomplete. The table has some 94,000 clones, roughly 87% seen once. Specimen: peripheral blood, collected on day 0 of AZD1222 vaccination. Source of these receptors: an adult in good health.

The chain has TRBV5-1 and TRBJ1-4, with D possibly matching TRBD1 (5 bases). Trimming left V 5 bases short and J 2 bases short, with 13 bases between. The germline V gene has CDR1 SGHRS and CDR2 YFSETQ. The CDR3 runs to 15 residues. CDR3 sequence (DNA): TGCGCCAGCAGGTCCTTCGGGGCTACTAATGAAAAACTGTTTTTT. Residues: CASRSFGATNEKLFF.

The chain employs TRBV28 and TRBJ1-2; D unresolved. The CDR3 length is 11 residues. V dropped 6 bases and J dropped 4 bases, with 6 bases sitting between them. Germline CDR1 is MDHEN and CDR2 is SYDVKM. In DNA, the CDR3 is TGTGCCAGCAGCCCATCCTATGGCTACACCTTC. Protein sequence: CASSPSYGYTF.

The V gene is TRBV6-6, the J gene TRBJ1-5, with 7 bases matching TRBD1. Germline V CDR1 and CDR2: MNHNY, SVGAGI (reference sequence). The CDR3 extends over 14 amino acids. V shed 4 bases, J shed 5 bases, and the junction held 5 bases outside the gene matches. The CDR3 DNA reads TGTGCCAGCAGTTCGCAGGGGGGGGATCAGCCCCAGCATTTT. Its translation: CASSSQGGDQPQHF.

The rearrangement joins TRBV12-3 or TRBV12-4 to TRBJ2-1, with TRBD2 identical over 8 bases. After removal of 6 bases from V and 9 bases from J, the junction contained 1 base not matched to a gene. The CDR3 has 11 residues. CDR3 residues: CASSLAGEQFF. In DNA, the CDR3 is TGTGCCAGCAGCCTAGCGGGTGAGCAGTTCTTC.

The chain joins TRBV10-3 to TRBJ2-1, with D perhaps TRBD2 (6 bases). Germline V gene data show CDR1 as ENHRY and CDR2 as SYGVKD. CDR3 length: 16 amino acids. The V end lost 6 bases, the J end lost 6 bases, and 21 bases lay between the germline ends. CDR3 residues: CAISFNGRNGGNEQFF. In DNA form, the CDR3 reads TGTGCCATCAGCTTCAACGGGAGAAACGGTGGCAATGAGCAGTTCTTC.

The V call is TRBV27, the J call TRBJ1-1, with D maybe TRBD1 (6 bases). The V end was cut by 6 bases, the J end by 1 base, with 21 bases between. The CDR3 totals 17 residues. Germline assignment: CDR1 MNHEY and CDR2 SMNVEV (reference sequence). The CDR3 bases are TGTGCCAGCAGCCTGTGGCCCAATCAGGGGCCGAACACTGAAGCTTTCTTT. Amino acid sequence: CASSLWPNQGPNTEAFF.

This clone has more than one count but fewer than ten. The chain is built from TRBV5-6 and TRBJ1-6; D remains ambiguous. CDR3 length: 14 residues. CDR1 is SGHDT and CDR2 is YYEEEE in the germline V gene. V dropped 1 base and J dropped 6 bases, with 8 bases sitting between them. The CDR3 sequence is CASSLSGANSPLHF. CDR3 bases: TGTGCCAGCAGCTTGTCCGGAGCTAATTCACCCCTCCACTTT.

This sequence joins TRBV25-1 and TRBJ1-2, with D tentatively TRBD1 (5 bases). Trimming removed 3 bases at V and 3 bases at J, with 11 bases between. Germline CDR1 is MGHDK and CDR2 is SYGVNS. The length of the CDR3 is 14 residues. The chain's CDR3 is CASSDPDSYYGYTF. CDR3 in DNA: TGTGCCAGCAGTGATCCCGACAGTTACTATGGCTACACCTTC.

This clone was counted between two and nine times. CDR3 in DNA: TGTGCCAGCCTCCCCCGGGCAGGAAGCAATCAGCCCCAGCATTTT. Its protein product is CASLPRAGSNQPQHF. This sequence joins TRBV6-5 and TRBJ1-5; D gene ambiguous. CDR1 is MNHEY, CDR2 SVGAGI, per germline. This CDR3 region has 15 residues. The V gene lost 8 bases and the J gene lost 1 base, with 15 bases spanning the gap.

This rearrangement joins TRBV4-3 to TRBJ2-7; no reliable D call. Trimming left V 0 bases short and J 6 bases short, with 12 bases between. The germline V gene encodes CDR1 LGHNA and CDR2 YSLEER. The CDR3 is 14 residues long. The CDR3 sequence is CASSQDRNSREQYF. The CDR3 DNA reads TGCGCCAGCAGCCAAGATCGTAATAGCCGCGAGCAGTACTTC.

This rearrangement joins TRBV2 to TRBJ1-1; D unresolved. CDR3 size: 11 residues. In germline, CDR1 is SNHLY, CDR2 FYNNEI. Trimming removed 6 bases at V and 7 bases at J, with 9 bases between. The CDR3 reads CASRPGGEAFF. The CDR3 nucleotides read TGTGCCAGCAGGCCAGGTGGTGAAGCTTTCTTT.

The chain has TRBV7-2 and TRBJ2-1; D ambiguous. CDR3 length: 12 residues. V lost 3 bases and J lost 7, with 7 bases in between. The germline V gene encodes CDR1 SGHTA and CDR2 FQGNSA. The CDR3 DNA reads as TGTGCCAGCAGCTTCTTTCGAAATGAGCAGTTCTTC. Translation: CASSFFRNEQFF.

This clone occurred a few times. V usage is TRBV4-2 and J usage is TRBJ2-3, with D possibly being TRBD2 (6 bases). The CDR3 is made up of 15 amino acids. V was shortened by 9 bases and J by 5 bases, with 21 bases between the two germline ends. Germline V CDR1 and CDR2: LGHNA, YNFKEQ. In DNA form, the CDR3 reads TGTGCCAGTAACCTTTTCGGCGGGGCGGAAGATACGCAGTATTTT. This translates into CASNLFGGAEDTQYF.

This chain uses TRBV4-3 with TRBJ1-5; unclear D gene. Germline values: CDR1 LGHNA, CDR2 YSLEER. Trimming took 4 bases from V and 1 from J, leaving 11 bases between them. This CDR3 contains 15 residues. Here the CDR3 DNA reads TGCGCCAGCAGCCTGGAAGGTAGAAGCAATCAGCCCCAGCATTTT. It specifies CASSLEGRSNQPQHF.

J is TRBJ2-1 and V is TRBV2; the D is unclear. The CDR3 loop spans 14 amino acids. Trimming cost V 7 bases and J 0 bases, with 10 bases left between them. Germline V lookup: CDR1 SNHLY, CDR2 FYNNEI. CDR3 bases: TGTGCCAGCATTTCGGTGAGCTCCTACAATGAGCAGTTCTTC. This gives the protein CASISVSSYNEQFF.

CDR3 sequence (DNA): TGTGCCAGCAGCTTGCCGGGGGCGGATTCACCCCTCCACTTT. This codes for CASSLPGADSPLHF. The V and J genes are TRBV5-6 and TRBJ1-6, with a tentative D call TRBD1 (6 bases). The CDR3 sequence is 14 residues long. V was cut by 1 base and J by 8 bases, with 10 bases left in between. Germline-derived CDR1 and CDR2 are SGHDT and YYEEEE.

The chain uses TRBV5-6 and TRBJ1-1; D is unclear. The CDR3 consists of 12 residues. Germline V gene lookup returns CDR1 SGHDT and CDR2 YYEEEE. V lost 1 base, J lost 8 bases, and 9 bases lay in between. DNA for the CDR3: TGTGCCAGCAGCTTGTTTGAGTTGGAAGCTTTCTTT. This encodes CASSLFELEAFF.

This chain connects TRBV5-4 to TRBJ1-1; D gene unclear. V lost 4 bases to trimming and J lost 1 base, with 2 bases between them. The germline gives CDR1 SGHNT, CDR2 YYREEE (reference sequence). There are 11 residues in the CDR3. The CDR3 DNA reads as TGTGCCAGCAGCCGGAACACTGAAGCTTTCTTT. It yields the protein CASSRNTEAFF.

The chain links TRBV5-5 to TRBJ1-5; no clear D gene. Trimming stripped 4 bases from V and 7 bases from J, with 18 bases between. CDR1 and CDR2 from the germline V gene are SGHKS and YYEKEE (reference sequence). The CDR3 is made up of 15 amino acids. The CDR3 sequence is CASSPIVGLRQPQHF. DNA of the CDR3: TGTGCCAGCAGCCCCATCGTGGGGTTACGGCAGCCCCAGCATTTT.

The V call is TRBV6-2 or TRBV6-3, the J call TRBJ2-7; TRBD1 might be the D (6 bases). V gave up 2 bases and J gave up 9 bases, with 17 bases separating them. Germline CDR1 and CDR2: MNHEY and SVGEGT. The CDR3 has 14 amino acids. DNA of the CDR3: TGTGCCAGCAGTTACCCACAGGATGGGGGCTTGCAGTACGTC. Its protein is CASSYPQDGGLQYV.

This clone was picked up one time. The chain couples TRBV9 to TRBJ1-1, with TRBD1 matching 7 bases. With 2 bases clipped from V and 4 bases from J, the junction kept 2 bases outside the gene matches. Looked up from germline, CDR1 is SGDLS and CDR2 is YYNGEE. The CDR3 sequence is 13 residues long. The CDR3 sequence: CASSVQGVTEAFF. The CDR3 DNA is TGTGCCAGCAGCGTCCAGGGGGTCACTGAAGCTTTCTTT.

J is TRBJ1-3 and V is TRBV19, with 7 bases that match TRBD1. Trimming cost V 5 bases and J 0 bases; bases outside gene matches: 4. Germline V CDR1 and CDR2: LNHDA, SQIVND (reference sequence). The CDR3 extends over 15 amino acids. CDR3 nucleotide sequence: TGTGCCAGTAGTTTAACAGGGGTCTCTGGAAACACCATATATTTT. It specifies CASSLTGVSGNTIYF.

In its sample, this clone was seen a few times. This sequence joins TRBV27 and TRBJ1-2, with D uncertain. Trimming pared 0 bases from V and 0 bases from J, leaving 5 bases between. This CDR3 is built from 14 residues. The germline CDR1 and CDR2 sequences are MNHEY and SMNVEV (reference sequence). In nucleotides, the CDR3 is TGTGCCAGCAGTTTATCGTATTCTAACTATGGCTACACCTTC. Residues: CASSLSYSNYGYTF.

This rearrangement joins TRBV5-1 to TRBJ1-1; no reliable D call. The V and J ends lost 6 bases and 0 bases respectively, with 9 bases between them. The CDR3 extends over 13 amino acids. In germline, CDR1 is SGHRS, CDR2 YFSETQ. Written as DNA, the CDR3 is TGCGCCAGCACCAGTTTTATGAACACTGAAGCTTTCTTT. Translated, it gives CASTSFMNTEAFF.

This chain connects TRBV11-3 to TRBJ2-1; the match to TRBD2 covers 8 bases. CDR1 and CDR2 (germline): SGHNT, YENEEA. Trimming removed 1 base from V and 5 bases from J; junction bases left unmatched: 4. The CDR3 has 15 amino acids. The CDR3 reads CASSLVGTRNNEQFF. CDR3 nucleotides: TGTGCCAGCAGCTTAGTAGGGACTAGGAACAATGAGCAGTTCTTC.

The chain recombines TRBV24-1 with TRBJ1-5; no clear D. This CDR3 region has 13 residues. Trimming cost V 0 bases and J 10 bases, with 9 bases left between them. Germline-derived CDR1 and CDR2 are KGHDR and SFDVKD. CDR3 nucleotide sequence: TGTGCCACCAGTGATTTGGCGCCCTCCCCCCAGCATTTT. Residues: CATSDLAPSPQHF.

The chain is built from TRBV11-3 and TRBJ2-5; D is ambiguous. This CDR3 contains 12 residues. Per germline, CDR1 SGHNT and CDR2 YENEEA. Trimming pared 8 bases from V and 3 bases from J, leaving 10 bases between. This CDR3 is CASRHAEETQYF. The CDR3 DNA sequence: TGTGCCAGCCGCCATGCCGAAGAGACCCAGTACTTC.

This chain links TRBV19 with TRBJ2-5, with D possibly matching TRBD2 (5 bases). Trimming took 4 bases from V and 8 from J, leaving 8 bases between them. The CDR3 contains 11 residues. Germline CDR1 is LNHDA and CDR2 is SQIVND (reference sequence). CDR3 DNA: TGTGCCAGTAGTACCTCTAGCACCCAGTACTTC. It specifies CASSTSSTQYF.